This T cell receptor beta chain was observed in a study of blood T cell repertoires in COVID-19. Study overall: Whether acute or convalescent, the COVID-19 samples came from the United States, Italy and Spain. PBMCs, B-cell-depleted T cells, or T cells provided the cDNA or gDNA that made up the material.

The CDR3 totals 15 residues. The germline V gene encodes CDR1 LNHDA and CDR2 SQIVND (reference sequence). The V and J ends lost 3 bases and 5 bases, in that order; junction bases with no gene match: 4. In terms of age and location, participants ranged from roughly 18 to 89 years and lived in around 22 US areas. Cohort allocation depended upon clinical history that participants reported. Libraries were prepared by immunoSEQ multiplex PCR; TCRdb keeps only in-frame clonotypes and omits some of them. This sample carries some 300,000 clones, 88% of them seen once, and the ten largest clones take 2% to 2.5%.

Sequencing was carried out using PBMCs or T cells enriched from blood (not recorded which). The sequence came from a woman in her sixties in a cohort exposed to, infected with or recovered from COVID-19 (not recorded which). V gene TRBV19 combines with J gene TRBJ2-1; 10 bases align to TRBD1. CDR3 nucleotides: TGTGCCAGTAGTATGGGGGACAGGGGTAACAATGAGCAGTTCTTC. Its protein product is CASSMGDRGNNEQFF.